A single sample gave rise to the 15 T cell receptor beta chains below, sequenced in a study of blood T cell repertoires in COVID-19. The repertoire was sequenced with immunoSEQ multiplex PCR; TCRdb's copy has only in-frame clones and lacks some. The repertoire consists of about 370,000 clones, with roughly nine tenths occurring once and the leading ten covering around 1%. Sample: PBMCs or T cells enriched from blood (not recorded which). These receptors originate from a man aged 18 to 30 who had recovered from COVID-19.

The chain recombines TRBV11-3 with TRBJ2-1, with D possibly matching TRBD2 (5 bases). Germline V lookup: CDR1 SGHNT, CDR2 YENEEA. The CDR3 sequence is 15 residues long. V gave up 5 bases and J gave up 0 bases, with 11 bases separating them. CDR3 sequence (DNA): TGTGCCAGCAGCCGACAAGGGAGCTCCTACAATGAGCAGTTCTTC. It is translated as CASSRQGSSYNEQFF.

This rearrangement joins TRBV7-2 to TRBJ1-1; D gene uncertain. Germline lookup yields CDR1 SGHTA and CDR2 FQGNSA. With 1 base removed from V and 1 base from J, the gap between germline ends came to 10 bases. The CDR3 totals 15 residues. For the CDR3, the DNA is TGTGCCAGCAGCTTAGAGGCAGGCGCGAACACTGAAGCTTTCTTT. It translates to CASSLEAGANTEAFF.

The chain combines TRBV27 with TRBJ1-2; 9 bases agree with TRBD1. Trimming took 5 bases from V and 4 from J; bases not matched to a gene: 5. CDR1 is MNHEY, CDR2 SMNVEV, per germline (reference sequence). CDR3 length: 14 residues. CDR3: CASSRTGVGYGYTF. The DNA for the CDR3 is TGTGCCAGCAGTCGGACAGGGGTTGGCTATGGCTACACCTTC.

This chain connects TRBV4-1 to TRBJ2-1, with 7 bases that match TRBD1. Germline V gene data show CDR1 as MGHRA and CDR2 as YSYEKL. This CDR3 comprises 20 residues. V dropped 4 bases and J dropped 8; count of bases not matched to a gene: 26. The DNA for the CDR3 is TGCGCCAGCAGCCTCACATTTAAGGTAACAGGGGCGACCTACGAGTATGAGCAGTTCTTC. This gives the protein CASSLTFKVTGATYEYEQFF.

This clone is a singleton in its sample. J is TRBJ2-7 and V is TRBV29-1; possibly TRBD1 for D (5 bases). V was cut by 4 bases and J by 4 bases, with 8 bases left in between. CDR1 and CDR2 from the germline V gene are SQVTM and ANQGSEA. CDR3 length: 11 residues. The CDR3 nucleotides are TGCAGCGTTGCGCAGGGATACGAGCAGTACTTC. This codes for CSVAQGYEQYF.

The rearrangement links TRBV30 to TRBJ2-1; D call uncertain. V dropped 0 bases and J dropped 7 bases, with 4 bases sitting between them. This CDR3 has 11 residues. Per the germline V gene, CDR1 is GTSNPN and CDR2 is SVGIG (reference sequence). CDR3 nucleotide sequence: TGTGCCTGGAGTGTACAGAATGAGCAGTTCTTC. The encoded protein is CAWSVQNEQFF.

The chain couples TRBV19 to TRBJ1-3; tentatively, D is TRBD1 (5 bases). The V and J ends lost 10 bases and 2 bases respectively, with 18 bases between them. The CDR3 runs to 15 residues. Looked up from germline, CDR1 is LNHDA and CDR2 is SQIVND (reference sequence). The CDR3 DNA reads TGTGCCACCCACAGTGGGGGGAACCCTGGAAACACCATATATTTT. Its translation is CATHSGGNPGNTIYF. Filled out from reference TRBV19 and TRBJ1-3, the complete variable domain reads DGGITQSPKYLFRKEGQNVTLSCEQNLNHDAMYWYRQDPGQGLRLIYYSQIVNDFQKGDIAEGYSVSREKKESFPLTVTSAQKNPTAFYLCATHSGGNPGNTIYFGEGSWLTVV.

This sequence joins TRBV7-9 and TRBJ1-3; 7 bases fit TRBD1. The CDR3 has 15 amino acids. J lost 5 bases, V lost 7 bases, and 11 bases had no gene match. Germline CDR1 reads SEHNR; CDR2 reads FQNEAQ (reference sequence). The DNA for the CDR3 is TGTGCCAGCACCCTCGTCAGGGGACAGAGAAACACCATATATTTT. The encoded protein is CASTLVRGQRNTIYF.

This chain joins TRBV24-1 and TRBJ2-2; 7 bases match TRBD1. The V and J ends lost 10 bases and 1 base, in that order; junction bases with no gene match: 2. CDR3 length: 13 amino acids. Germline CDR1 is KGHDR and CDR2 is SFDVKD. This CDR3 is CATGTENTGELFF. DNA for the CDR3: TGTGCCACGGGGACAGAGAACACCGGGGAGCTGTTTTTT.

The chain combines TRBV11-3 with TRBJ2-2, with D possibly TRBD2 on 6 matching bases. This CDR3 has 16 residues. Germline CDR1 and CDR2: SGHNT and YENEEA. The V end lost 5 bases, the J end lost 0 bases, and 13 bases lay between the germline ends. For the CDR3, the DNA is TGTGCCAGCAGCCCAGGGACTTCAACGAACACCGGGGAGCTGTTTTTT. This codes for CASSPGTSTNTGELFF.

Remarks on this clone: Distinct nucleotide sequences in the sample also encode this CDR3. The V and J genes are TRBV4-1 and TRBJ1-1; a possible D gene is TRBD1 (5 bases). The CDR3 consists of 15 residues. V lost 1 base and J lost 1, with 10 bases in between. CDR1 is MGHRA, CDR2 YSYEKL, per germline. CDR3 sequence: CASSQAGTGNTEAFF. Here the CDR3 DNA reads TGCGCCAGCAGCCAAGCCGGCACAGGGAACACTGAAGCTTTCTTT.

The DNA of the CDR3 is TGTGCCAGCACGGGAGCTGGGGAGACCCAGTACTTC. Encoded protein: CASTGAGETQYF. The chain couples TRBV2 to TRBJ2-5; perhaps TRBD2 as D (6 bases). This CDR3 is built from 12 residues. V lost 7 bases and J lost 5, with 11 bases in between. CDR1 SNHLY and CDR2 FYNNEI come from the germline V gene.

The chain is built from TRBV28 and TRBJ2-7; D possibly corresponds to TRBD1 (6 bases). The V gene's germline CDR1 is MDHEN and CDR2 SYDVKM. Trimming stripped 3 bases from V and 0 bases from J, with 12 bases between. The CDR3 is 15 residues long. The CDR3: CASSLWDTSSYEQYF. Written as DNA, the CDR3 is TGTGCCAGCAGTTTGTGGGACACGAGCTCCTACGAGCAGTACTTC.

This chain uses TRBV12-5 with TRBJ1-3; TRBD1 matches at 8 bases. The germline V gene has CDR1 LGHNT and CDR2 FRNRAP. CDR3 length: 18 residues. Trimming cost V 0 bases and J 1 base; bases outside gene matches: 8. CDR3 nucleotides: TGTGCTAGTGGTTTGGTACTTGGCAGGGGGCTTTCTGGAAACACCATATATTTT. Translated, it gives CASGLVLGRGLSGNTIYF.

The chain combines TRBV30 with TRBJ1-2; the D gene is possibly TRBD1 (6 bases). The CDR3 runs 13 residues. Trimming pared 2 bases from V and 6 bases from J, leaving 13 bases between. The germline V gene has CDR1 GTSNPN and CDR2 SVGIG (reference sequence). DNA of the CDR3: TGTGCCTGGAGTCTCACAGGGACCAATGGCTACACCTTC. Its protein is CAWSLTGTNGYTF.